This TCR beta chain was sequenced during a study of blood T cells in healthy people across ages. Study in general: In model experiments, template switching was able to capture about one barcoded beta molecule for every two T cells that were present. General study results and limits: Total diversity from one million sequenced T cells was likely underestimated.

It was with a sample-barcoded 5' primer and a J-beta primer mix that a second PCR of roughly 6 to 12 cycles was run. Template switching added a 12-random-nucleotide identifier to every cDNA molecule. From the 5' RACE reads, TCRdb called clonotypes with MiXCR, one entry per CDR3 protein. This sample yields around 1.5 million distinct CDR3 sequences, of which almost 35% are seen a single time; around 11% belongs to the top ten. There are a few counts of this clonotype. Its antigen is unidentified. The length of the CDR3 is 15 residues. V shed 7 bases, J shed 7 bases, and the junction held 13 bases outside the gene matches.

The specimen was blood. The V call is TRBV12-3 or TRBV12-4, the J call TRBJ2-1; 7 bases agree with TRBD2. The origin of this receptor is a woman under 40 in good health. The chain's CDR3 is CASKLTSVVGNEQFF. For the CDR3, the DNA is TGTGCCAGCAAACTTACTAGCGTCGTTGGGAATGAGCAGTTCTTC.